One sample yielded the 5 T cell receptor beta chains listed below, sequenced in a study of identical twins. TCRdb reprocessed the 5' RACE reads via MiXCR and lists one record per CDR3 protein. The sample records under 900,000 distinct CDR3 sequences, roughly an eighth being singletons. The sample also formed part of further work on yellow fever vaccine responses in identical twins.

Sequencing was carried out using PBMCs. Receptor source: a woman younger than 35 in good health.

This clonotype was seen a handful of times. The chain has TRBV25-1 and TRBJ2-4; 7 nucleotides match TRBD2. The CDR3 length is 13 residues. The germline CDR1 and CDR2 sequences are MGHDK and SYGVNS. The ends lost 5 bases at V and 8 bases at J; junction bases unmatched: 6. CDR3 nucleotides: TGTGCCAGCAGTTTACCTGGGGGGGACATTCAGTACTTC. This gives the protein CASSLPGGDIQYF.

This clonotype came up a few times. The CDR3 loop reads CSVTGSETQYF. The CDR3 coding sequence is TGCAGCGTGACAGGGTCGGAGACCCAGTACTTC. The chain carries TRBV29-1 and TRBJ2-5; TRBD1 matches 7 bases. Per the germline V gene, CDR1 is SQVTM and CDR2 is ANQGSEA. The ends lost 6 bases at V and 5 bases at J; junction bases unmatched: 3. The CDR3 sequence is 11 residues long.

This clonotype was seen a few times. This chain joins TRBV20-1 and TRBJ1-2; unclear D gene. Trimming stripped 0 bases from V and 7 bases from J, with 15 bases between. Per the germline V gene, CDR1 is DFQATT and CDR2 is SNEGSKA (reference sequence). The CDR3 totals 14 residues. This CDR3 reads CSARDGPASRGYTF. The CDR3 DNA sequence: TGCAGTGCTAGAGATGGTCCAGCCTCGCGTGGCTACACCTTC.

The V and J genes are TRBV20-1 and TRBJ2-3, with a possible D match to TRBD2 (6 bases). Deletions cut 6 bases from V and 1 base from J, with 11 bases between. CDR1 DFQATT and CDR2 SNEGSKA come from the germline V gene (reference sequence). The CDR3 is 13 residues long. CDR3 sequence reads: CSASGLCTDTQYF. The DNA of the CDR3 is TGCAGTGCGTCGGGACTGTGCACAGATACGCAGTATTTT.

This chain joins TRBV28 and TRBJ1-4, with D perhaps matching TRBD1 (5 bases). The CDR3 is made up of 15 amino acids. Germline V lookup: CDR1 MDHEN, CDR2 SYDVKM. The germline V and J ends were trimmed by 5 bases and 8 bases, with 18 bases remaining between them. The CDR3 DNA sequence: TGTGCCAGCAGTCCCACGGGGACGGTGGGGGAAAAACTGTTTTTT. Protein sequence: CASSPTGTVGEKLFF.